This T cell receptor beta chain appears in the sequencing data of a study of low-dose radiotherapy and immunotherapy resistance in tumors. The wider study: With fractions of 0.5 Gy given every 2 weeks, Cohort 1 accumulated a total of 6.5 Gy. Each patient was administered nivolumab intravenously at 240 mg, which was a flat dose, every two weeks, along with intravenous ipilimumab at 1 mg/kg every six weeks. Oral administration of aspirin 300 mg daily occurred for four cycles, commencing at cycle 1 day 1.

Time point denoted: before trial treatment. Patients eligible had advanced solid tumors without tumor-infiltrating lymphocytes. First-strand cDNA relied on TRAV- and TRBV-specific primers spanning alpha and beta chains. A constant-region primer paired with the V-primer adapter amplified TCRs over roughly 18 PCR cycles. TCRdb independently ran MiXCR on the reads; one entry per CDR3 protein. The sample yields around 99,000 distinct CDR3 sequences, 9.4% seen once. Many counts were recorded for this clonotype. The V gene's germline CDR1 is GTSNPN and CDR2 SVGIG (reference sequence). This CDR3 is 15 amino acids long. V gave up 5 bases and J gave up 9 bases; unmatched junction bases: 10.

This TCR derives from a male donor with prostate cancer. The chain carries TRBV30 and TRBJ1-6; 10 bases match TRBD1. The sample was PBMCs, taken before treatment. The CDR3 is CAWSVPGTGVSPLHF. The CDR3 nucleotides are TGTGCCTGGTCAGTACCCGGGACAGGGGTTTCACCCCTCCACTTT.